The rows below give T cell receptor beta chains drawn from one sample of a study of cytotoxic CD8 clonotypes in ibrutinib-treated CLL. Produced via immunoSEQ multiplex PCR; TCRdb's table is partial and in-frame only. The table lists hundreds of thousands of clones, around three quarters of them singletons. Specimen: PBMCs, collected after 24 months of ibrutinib treatment. Receptors were obtained from a human donor with chronic lymphocytic leukemia. Each CDR3 is given with its conserved first and last residue. D genes are given only for firm matches. Only some rows state a clone size, as once, few, many or a class for expanded clones.

j_call: TRBJ2-7; d_call: TRBD1; v_call: TRBV5-4; clone_size: NA; cdr3_nt: TGTGCCAGCAGCGGACCGGGACAGGGGGTCTACGAGCAGTACTTC; cdr3_aa: CASSGPGQGVYEQYF
j_call: TRBJ1-1; d_call: TRBD1; v_call: TRBV19; clone_size: NA; cdr3_nt: TGTGCCAGTAGTGTCCCCTCCTACGGGACAGGGGCGAGGGGGGGTACTGAAGCTTTCTTT; cdr3_aa: CASSVPSYGTGARGGTEAFF
j_call: TRBJ2-3; d_call: NA; v_call: TRBV4-3; clone_size: NA; cdr3_nt: TGCGCCAGCAGCCCGGAAGGGACCAGCACAGATACGCAGTATTTT; cdr3_aa: CASSPEGTSTDTQYF
j_call: TRBJ2-2; d_call: NA; v_call: TRBV27; clone_size: once; cdr3_nt: TGTGCCAGCAGTTTTGGGGATAGGAGCACCGGGGAGCTGTTTTTT; cdr3_aa: CASSFGDRSTGELFF
j_call: TRBJ2-7; d_call: NA; v_call: TRBV2; clone_size: NA; cdr3_nt: TGTGCCAGCAGTTTTTTACTCCTAGGTCGCTACGAGCAGTACTTC; cdr3_aa: CASSFLLLGRYEQYF
j_call: TRBJ2-5; d_call: NA; v_call: TRBV9; clone_size: NA; cdr3_nt: TGTGCCAGCAGCGTAGTGACACAAGAGACCCAGTACTTC; cdr3_aa: CASSVVTQETQYF
j_call: TRBJ2-1; d_call: NA; v_call: TRBV14; clone_size: NA; cdr3_nt: TGTGCCAGCAGCCACAGGGTAGAGTCCTACAATGAGCAGTTCTTC; cdr3_aa: CASSHRVESYNEQFF
j_call: TRBJ2-3; d_call: NA; v_call: TRBV7-3; clone_size: NA; cdr3_nt: TGTGCCAGCAGCTTAAGTTCGACTAGCACAGATACGCAGTATTTT; cdr3_aa: CASSLSSTSTDTQYF
j_call: TRBJ2-7; d_call: NA; v_call: TRBV5-4; clone_size: few; cdr3_nt: TGTGCCACCCGGGTAGCGCTCGACTACGAGCAGTACTTC; cdr3_aa: CATRVALDYEQYF
j_call: TRBJ1-1; d_call: NA; v_call: TRBV7-3; clone_size: NA; cdr3_nt: TGTGCCAGCAGCCGAAGCGGTATGAACACTGAAGCTTTCTTT; cdr3_aa: CASSRSGMNTEAFF
j_call: TRBJ1-1; d_call: TRBD1; v_call: TRBV6-1; clone_size: NA; cdr3_nt: TGTGCCAGCAGGGGTCAGGGGGCGGGGACTGAAGCTTTCTTT; cdr3_aa: CASRGQGAGTEAFF
j_call: TRBJ1-2; d_call: TRBD1; v_call: TRBV27; clone_size: few; cdr3_nt: TGTGCCAGCAGCGCGACAGGGGATGGCTACACCTTC; cdr3_aa: CASSATGDGYTF
j_call: TRBJ1-5; d_call: NA; v_call: TRBV2; clone_size: NA; cdr3_nt: TGTGCCAGCAGCTCCAGCGATCAGCCCCAGCATTTT; cdr3_aa: CASSSSDQPQHF
j_call: TRBJ2-1; d_call: NA; v_call: TRBV7-9; clone_size: few; cdr3_nt: TGTGCCAGTGAAGATCAGGAGTTCCATGAGCAGTTCTTC; cdr3_aa: CASEDQEFHEQFF
j_call: TRBJ2-7; d_call: TRBD2; v_call: TRBV27; clone_size: NA; cdr3_nt: TGTGCCAGCAGTTTATATCCGGGAGGGGACTACGAGCAGTACTTC; cdr3_aa: CASSLYPGGDYEQYF
j_call: TRBJ1-1; d_call: NA; v_call: TRBV5-5; clone_size: NA; cdr3_nt: TGTGCCAGCGCTGTCAGATCGAACACTGAAGCTTTCTTT; cdr3_aa: CASAVRSNTEAFF
j_call: TRBJ2-7; d_call: TRBD1; v_call: TRBV28; clone_size: once; cdr3_nt: TGTGCCGCCCAGACAGGGATAGTCTACGAGCAGTACTTC; cdr3_aa: CAAQTGIVYEQYF
j_call: TRBJ2-3; d_call: NA; v_call: TRBV18; clone_size: NA; cdr3_nt: TGTGCCAGCTCACCCTGGGACCCAGATACGCAGTATTTT; cdr3_aa: CASSPWDPDTQYF
j_call: TRBJ2-7; d_call: NA; v_call: TRBV27; clone_size: few; cdr3_nt: TGTGCCAGCACGGGTCGGGGCTACGAGCAGTACTTC; cdr3_aa: CASTGRGYEQYF
j_call: TRBJ2-2; d_call: NA; v_call: TRBV27; clone_size: NA; cdr3_nt: TGTGCCAGCAGTGGGAGCGGAAATTTCAACACCGGGGAGCTGTTTTTT; cdr3_aa: CASSGSGNFNTGELFF
j_call: TRBJ2-5; d_call: TRBD2; v_call: TRBV2; clone_size: NA; cdr3_nt: TGTGCCAGCAGTGATATAGCGGGAGGGCCTCGCGAGACCCAGTACTTC; cdr3_aa: CASSDIAGGPRETQYF
j_call: TRBJ2-5; d_call: TRBD2; v_call: TRBV30; clone_size: NA; cdr3_nt: TGTGCCTGGACCGAGCGGGACCAAGAGACTCAGTACTTC; cdr3_aa: CAWTERDQETQYF
j_call: TRBJ1-2; d_call: NA; v_call: TRBV7-9; clone_size: NA; cdr3_nt: TGTGCCAGCAGCCTAGACAACCACCCCCTCGGCTACACCTTC; cdr3_aa: CASSLDNHPLGYTF
j_call: TRBJ2-1; d_call: NA; v_call: TRBV19; clone_size: few; cdr3_nt: TGTGCCAGTAGTATAGCGGCAGAGTACAATGAGCAGTTCTTC; cdr3_aa: CASSIAAEYNEQFF
j_call: TRBJ2-3; d_call: NA; v_call: TRBV9; clone_size: NA; cdr3_nt: TGTGCCAGCAGCGTAGACCCCTCACCAGGAGATACGCAGTATTTT; cdr3_aa: CASSVDPSPGDTQYF
j_call: TRBJ1-1; d_call: NA; v_call: TRBV6-1; clone_size: NA; cdr3_nt: TGTGCCAGCAGTTGGGGGCGGGGTGAAGCTTTCTTT; cdr3_aa: CASSWGRGEAFF
j_call: TRBJ2-2; d_call: NA; v_call: TRBV7-8; clone_size: NA; cdr3_nt: TGTGCCAGCAGCTTCCTCACCCCGGGACATAACACCGGGGAGCTGTTTTTT; cdr3_aa: CASSFLTPGHNTGELFF
j_call: TRBJ2-1; d_call: NA; v_call: TRBV5-8; clone_size: NA; cdr3_nt: TGTGCCAGCAGCTTATATCCAGGGCTATACAATGAGCAGTTCTTC; cdr3_aa: CASSLYPGLYNEQFF
j_call: TRBJ2-1; d_call: TRBD2; v_call: TRBV2; clone_size: NA; cdr3_nt: TGTGCCAGCAGCGCCCTGCGCCCTAGCGGGAGCCGTGGCAATGAGCAGTTCTTC; cdr3_aa: CASSALRPSGSRGNEQFF